The next 5 T cell receptor beta chains were all read from a single sample in a study of T cell responses to AZD1222 COVID-19 vaccine. Assay used: immunoSEQ multiplex PCR; TCRdb lists only in-frame clones, some missing. The sample carries roughly 120,000 clones, about 85% recorded once. The starting material was peripheral blood, obtained on day 0 of AZD1222 vaccination. These receptors originate from an adult in good health.

The J gene is TRBJ2-7, the V gene TRBV20-1; D perhaps matches TRBD1 (5 bases). The germline V gene has CDR1 DFQATT and CDR2 SNEGSKA (reference sequence). V lost 5 bases and J 7 bases, leaving 9 bases between the germline ends. CDR3 size: 10 residues. The CDR3 DNA is TGCAGTGCTCTCAGGGTGGAGCAGTACTTC. Its protein product is CSALRVEQYF.

This clone has just one count. The chain uses TRBV19 and TRBJ1-4; D ambiguous. The germline V gene has CDR1 LNHDA and CDR2 SQIVND (reference sequence). Trimming took 8 bases from V and 2 from J, leaving 12 bases between them. CDR3 length: 14 residues. In DNA, the CDR3 is TGTGCCAGTTTGGGTCTCCGGACTAATGAAAAACTGTTTTTT. Its translation is CASLGLRTNEKLFF.

The CDR3 protein is CASSPTDRTSGELFF. The CDR3 DNA reads as TGTGCCAGCAGCCCTACCGACAGGACCTCCGGGGAGCTGTTTTTT. The gene calls are TRBV11-2 and TRBJ2-2; possibly TRBD1 for D (6 bases). The CDR3 has 15 amino acids. Germline loops: CDR1 SGHAT, CDR2 FQNNGV. V was trimmed by 5 bases and J by 6 bases, leaving 16 bases between them.

The chain couples TRBV5-1 to TRBJ2-3; 10 bases match TRBD2. Unmatched junction bases numbered 4, after V lost 0 bases and J lost 0 bases. CDR3 length: 17 amino acids. The germline V gene encodes CDR1 SGHRS and CDR2 YFSETQ. The CDR3 DNA sequence: TGCGCCAGCAGCTTGGGCTTACTAGCGGGGAGCACAGATACGCAGTATTTT. Translating gives CASSLGLLAGSTDTQYF.

This chain uses TRBV7-3 with TRBJ2-1; 8 bases fit TRBD1. Germline V gives CDR1 SGHTA, CDR2 FQGTGA. The ends lost 6 bases at V and 2 bases at J; junction bases unmatched: 9. There are 16 residues in the CDR3. The CDR3 spells CASSPDRGGPYNEQFF. The CDR3 region has the DNA TGTGCCAGCAGTCCAGACAGGGGAGGTCCCTACAATGAGCAGTTCTTC.